This passage covers 12 T cell receptor beta chains from one sample sequenced in a study of tumor-infiltrating lymphocytes in localized non-small cell lung cancer (TCRdb year 2021). Libraries were made using the immunoSEQ multiplex PCR assay. The table comes from immuneACCESS by way of TCRdb, which keeps in-frame sequences with V and J called. Part of the clones is missing from these tables; in studies checked, under half for an unresolved V gene and the rest for unknown reasons. This sample has more than 8,500 clones in its table, and approximately 80% of those were observed once. Roughly 15% of the sample is held by the ten biggest clonotypes. What was sequenced was uninvolved lung tissue not adjacent to the tumor. Every receptor here comes from a human donor with non-small cell lung cancer.

The rearrangement joins TRBV28 to TRBJ1-2; D remains ambiguous. Trimming removed 8 bases from V and 4 bases from J, with 14 bases in between. CDR1 MDHEN and CDR2 SYDVKM come from the germline V gene. The CDR3 loop spans 13 amino acids. As DNA, the CDR3 is TGTGCCAGCGACGGCCTAGATAGCTATGGCTACACCTTC. Amino acid sequence: CASDGLDSYGYTF.

This sequence joins TRBV5-6 and TRBJ2-7, with 8 bases identical to TRBD1. V shed 0 bases and J 7 bases; nucleotides not matched to a gene: 6. CDR3 length: 14 residues. Looked up from germline, CDR1 is SGHDT and CDR2 is YYEEEE. CDR3 sequence reads: CASSLGQGAREQYF. CDR3 nucleotides: TGTGCCAGCAGCTTGGGGCAGGGGGCTCGAGAGCAGTACTTC.

The V call is TRBV11-1, the J call TRBJ2-3, with D hard to call. Per the germline V gene, CDR1 is SGHAT and CDR2 is FQDESV (reference sequence). The V end lost 5 bases, the J end lost 4 bases, and 7 bases lay between the germline ends. The CDR3 covers 12 residues. CDR3 DNA: TGTGCCAGCAGCCCGTATGCAGATACGCAGTATTTT. The encoded protein is CASSPYADTQYF. The full variable domain, completed using reference TRBV11-1 and TRBJ2-3, is EAEVAQSPRYKITEKSQAVAFWCDPISGHATLYWYRQILGQGPELLVQFQDESVVDDSQLPKDRFSAERLKGVDSTLKIQPAELGDSAMYLCASSPYADTQYFGPGTRLTVL.

This CDR3 is CASSLGFSGANVLTF. The DNA of the CDR3 is TGTGCCAGCAGCTTGGGGTTCTCTGGGGCCAACGTCCTGACTTTC. The chain has TRBV5-4 and TRBJ2-6; D is undetermined. Germline V CDR1 and CDR2: SGHNT, YYREEE (reference sequence). The CDR3 length is 15 residues. Trimming shortened V by 0 bases and J by 0 bases, and 4 bases separated the two germline ends. The variable domain in full, completed from reference TRBV5-4 and TRBJ2-6, reads ETGVTQSPTHLIKTRGQQVTLRCSSQSGHNTVSWYQQALGQGPQFIFQYYREEENGRGNFPPRFSGLQFPNYSSELNVNALELDDSALYLCASSLGFSGANVLTFGAGSRLTVL.

CDR3 region: CASQDHIAKNIQYF. In DNA form, the CDR3 reads TGTGCCTCACAGGACCATATAGCCAAAAACATTCAGTACTTC. The chain combines TRBV2 with TRBJ2-4, with a weak D call TRBD1 (5 bases). V was trimmed by 11 bases and J by 0 bases, leaving 14 bases between them. Germline lookup yields CDR1 SNHLY and CDR2 FYNNEI. CDR3 length: 14 residues.

The chain employs TRBV2 and TRBJ1-4; D is unclear. The CDR3 runs 11 residues. Trimming took 6 bases from V and 6 from J, leaving 5 bases between them. Germline-derived CDR1 and CDR2 are SNHLY and FYNNEI. This CDR3 reads CASRSDEKLFF. The DNA for the CDR3 is TGTGCCAGCAGATCGGATGAAAAACTGTTTTTT.

The genes are TRBV5-1 and TRBJ2-5; possible D gene TRBD2, 5 bases. The V gene lost 7 bases and the J gene lost 1 base, with 11 bases spanning the gap. The germline CDR1 and CDR2 sequences are SGHRS and YFSETQ. This CDR3 spans 13 amino acids. CDR3 sequence: CASCWGAQETQYF. The CDR3 DNA reads as TGCGCCAGCTGCTGGGGAGCCCAAGAGACCCAGTACTTC.

The chain is built from TRBV19 and TRBJ1-2, with D possibly matching TRBD1 (5 bases). Trimming removed 6 bases at V and 4 bases at J, with 9 bases between. From germline, CDR1 is LNHDA and CDR2 SQIVND (reference sequence). The CDR3 is made up of 12 amino acids. As DNA, the CDR3 is TGTGCCAGTAGGGGGGATACCTATGGCTACACCTTC. Its protein is CASRGDTYGYTF. Full variable domain (remainder filled in from reference TRBV19 and TRBJ1-2): DGGITQSPKYLFRKEGQNVTLSCEQNLNHDAMYWYRQDPGQGLRLIYYSQIVNDFQKGDIAEGYSVSREKKESFPLTVTSAQKNPTAFYLCASRGDTYGYTFGSGTRLTVV.

V is TRBV6-5 and J is TRBJ2-1, with 9 positions matching TRBD1. V gave up 1 base and J gave up 5 bases; unmatched junction bases: 6. Germline V gene lookup returns CDR1 MNHEY and CDR2 SVGAGI. The CDR3 has 16 amino acids. The CDR3 spells CASSYFSGTGNNEQFF. The CDR3 coding sequence is TGTGCCAGCAGTTACTTCTCCGGGACAGGGAACAATGAGCAGTTCTTC.

The genes are TRBV5-4 and TRBJ2-7; the match to TRBD2 covers 8 bases. Germline trimming cut 7 bases from V and 2 bases from J; bases unmatched to any gene: 11. The CDR3 contains 15 residues. Germline CDR1 and CDR2: SGHNT and YYREEE (reference sequence). As DNA, the CDR3 is TGTGCCAGCTCGCCAACGGGGGGGGAGACCTACGAGCAGTACTTC. Protein product: CASSPTGGETYEQYF. The full variable domain, its missing parts supplied by reference TRBV5-4 and TRBJ2-7, is ETGVTQSPTHLIKTRGQQVTLRCSSQSGHNTVSWYQQALGQGPQFIFQYYREEENGRGNFPPRFSGLQFPNYSSELNVNALELDDSALYLCASSPTGGETYEQYFGPGTRLTVT.

This chain joins TRBV5-1 and TRBJ1-6; tentative D call: TRBD1 (6 bases). Germline assignment: CDR1 SGHRS and CDR2 YFSETQ. There are 15 residues in the CDR3. V gave up 0 bases and J gave up 4 bases, with 8 bases separating them. CDR3 coding DNA: TGCGCCAGCAGCTTGGCGGACAGTTATAATTCACCCCTCCACTTT. Translation: CASSLADSYNSPLHF.

V and J are TRBV19 and TRBJ2-5; D tentatively fits TRBD1 or TRBD2 (5 bases each). V was pared by 2 bases and J by 5 bases, with 9 bases between. This CDR3 comprises 13 residues. Germline V gene lookup returns CDR1 LNHDA and CDR2 SQIVND (reference sequence). The CDR3 nucleotides read TGTGCCAGTAGTATACGGGGCAAGGAGACCCAGTACTTC. Translated, it gives CASSIRGKETQYF.